A selection of T cell receptor beta chains follows, all from one sample in a study of CD8+CD57+ T cells in acquired aplastic anemia. Using its own MiXCR run on the reads, TCRdb lists one record per CDR3 protein. The data show 150,000 to 200,000 distinct CDR3 sequences, nearly 65% seen once. The material sequenced was sorted CD4+, CD8+, or CD8+CD57+ T cells (not recorded which) from PBMCs. The receptors stem from a human donor with aplastic anemia. Both conserved end residues are trimmed from each CDR3. The D gene is left open where the match is weak. Some rows have no size entry. The others give once, few or many, or a class for an expanded clone.

J gene: TRBJ1-3
clone size: NA
D gene: NA
V gene: TRBV5-1
CDR3 protein: ASSLEPGNYGYTIY

J gene: TRBJ2-2
clone size: NA
D gene: NA
V gene: TRBV24-1
CDR3 protein: ATRARETGELF

J gene: TRBJ2-3
clone size: NA
D gene: NA
V gene: TRBV2
CDR3 protein: ASGERAVSGDTQY

J gene: TRBJ2-5
clone size: NA
D gene: NA
V gene: TRBV29-1
CDR3 protein: SVVNRVVETQY

J gene: TRBJ2-3
clone size: NA
D gene: NA
V gene: TRBV5-1
CDR3 protein: ASSLTSADEQY

J gene: TRBJ1-1
clone size: NA
D gene: TRBD1
V gene: TRBV20-1
CDR3 protein: SARTGEAF

J gene: TRBJ1-2
clone size: NA
D gene: NA
V gene: TRBV12-3/TRBV12-4
CDR3 protein: ASSGGGAGYGYT

J gene: TRBJ2-6
clone size: NA
D gene: NA
V gene: TRBV19
CDR3 protein: ASSIGIGLT

J gene: TRBJ1-2
clone size: NA
D gene: NA
V gene: TRBV3-1
CDR3 protein: ASSHQLARGSGGYT

J gene: TRBJ2-3
clone size: NA
D gene: NA
V gene: TRBV7-8
CDR3 protein: ASSTTAPDTQY

J gene: TRBJ2-1
clone size: NA
D gene: NA
V gene: TRBV10-1
CDR3 protein: ASSELIDRYNEQF

J gene: TRBJ1-1
clone size: NA
D gene: NA
V gene: TRBV19
CDR3 protein: ASSVGSEAF

J gene: TRBJ2-7
clone size: NA
D gene: TRBD2
V gene: TRBV7-2
CDR3 protein: ASSSAGTSHNEQY

J gene: TRBJ2-5
clone size: once
D gene: TRBD1
V gene: TRBV7-2
CDR3 protein: ASSRGQKEAQY

J gene: TRBJ2-6
clone size: NA
D gene: TRBD1
V gene: TRBV7-3
CDR3 protein: ASSMTGAVGANVLT

J gene: TRBJ1-6
clone size: NA
D gene: TRBD1
V gene: TRBV5-1
CDR3 protein: ASSQGQGADNSPLH

J gene: TRBJ2-1
clone size: NA
D gene: TRBD2
V gene: TRBV15
CDR3 protein: ATSRGGRAIDEQF

J gene: TRBJ1-1
clone size: few
D gene: NA
V gene: TRBV27
CDR3 protein: ASSSGVWTF

J gene: TRBJ2-6
clone size: few
D gene: NA
V gene: TRBV19
CDR3 protein: ASSTQGTDSSGANVLT

J gene: TRBJ2-7
clone size: NA
D gene: TRBD2
V gene: TRBV29-1
CDR3 protein: SVVLSSGAWANEQY

J gene: TRBJ2-1
clone size: NA
D gene: NA
V gene: TRBV20-1
CDR3 protein: SAREGVYEQF

J gene: TRBJ1-5
clone size: NA
D gene: NA
V gene: TRBV20-1
CDR3 protein: SARRANQPQH

J gene: TRBJ2-1
clone size: many
D gene: NA
V gene: TRBV4-1
CDR3 protein: ASSDYNEQF

J gene: TRBJ1-5
clone size: many
D gene: NA
V gene: TRBV2
CDR3 protein: ASSEGRTNQPQH

J gene: TRBJ1-2
clone size: NA
D gene: TRBD1
V gene: TRBV12-3/TRBV12-4
CDR3 protein: ASSPYAQGQGVGYGYT

J gene: TRBJ1-1
clone size: once
D gene: TRBD1
V gene: TRBV10-3
CDR3 protein: AMRGQAWSEAF

J gene: TRBJ2-3
clone size: many
D gene: NA
V gene: TRBV7-9
CDR3 protein: ASSVSGSRTDTQY

J gene: TRBJ2-1
clone size: NA
D gene: NA
V gene: TRBV5-1
CDR3 protein: ASSVDSLTGNEQF

J gene: TRBJ1-1
clone size: many
D gene: NA
V gene: TRBV7-8
CDR3 protein: ASSLVAGRVTEAF

J gene: TRBJ2-7
clone size: NA
D gene: TRBD2
V gene: TRBV25-1
CDR3 protein: ASSKRTSGSYNEQY

J gene: TRBJ1-1
clone size: NA
D gene: TRBD1
V gene: TRBV7-9
CDR3 protein: ASSLGQATTEAF

J gene: TRBJ2-1
clone size: NA
D gene: TRBD2
V gene: TRBV20-1
CDR3 protein: SAPGTSENEQF

J gene: TRBJ2-5
clone size: NA
D gene: NA
V gene: TRBV7-3
CDR3 protein: ASSPGALETQY

J gene: TRBJ2-7
clone size: NA
D gene: NA
V gene: TRBV7-2
CDR3 protein: ASSPAAGGAYEQY

J gene: TRBJ2-3
clone size: NA
D gene: TRBD2
V gene: TRBV7-8
CDR3 protein: ASSLTRLASTDTQY

J gene: TRBJ2-7
clone size: few
D gene: TRBD1
V gene: TRBV15
CDR3 protein: ATSRDRQGEQY

J gene: TRBJ2-7
clone size: many
D gene: TRBD1
V gene: TRBV29-1
CDR3 protein: SIRTGHSYEQY

J gene: TRBJ2-7
clone size: once
D gene: NA
V gene: TRBV27
CDR3 protein: ASGLFRDPTYEQY

J gene: TRBJ1-5
clone size: NA
D gene: TRBD1
V gene: TRBV24-1
CDR3 protein: APFPYRGGQPQH

J gene: TRBJ2-7
clone size: few
D gene: NA
V gene: TRBV24-1
CDR3 protein: ATGSSYEQY

J gene: TRBJ2-2
clone size: NA
D gene: NA
V gene: TRBV27
CDR3 protein: ASRFGPATGELF